These 19 T cell receptor beta chains originate from one sample sequenced in a study of tumor-infiltrating lymphocytes in glioblastoma multiforme. TCRB libraries came from RNA via three nested multiplex PCR rounds. In TCRdb, the multiplex PCR reads were re-called with MiXCR into one record per CDR3 protein. The table shows about 16,000 distinct CDR3 sequences, with around 72% occurring only once. The sample was brain tumor tissue. The receptors stem from a male donor with glioblastoma.

This clonotype was seen a handful of times. The chain carries TRBV6-5 and TRBJ2-7; D is unclear. The V end lost 0 bases, the J end lost 2 bases, and 8 bases lay between the germline ends. This CDR3 is built from 14 residues. Germline CDR1 and CDR2: MNHEY and SVGAGI. The CDR3 protein is CASSYSWPTYEQYF. The CDR3 DNA reads TGTGCCAGCAGTTACTCGTGGCCAACCTACGAGCAGTACTTC.

This chain connects TRBV6-2 or TRBV6-3 to TRBJ2-1; 7 bases match TRBD2. Germline V CDR1 and CDR2: MNHEY, SVGEGT. The CDR3 covers 15 residues. Trimming at V came to 2 bases and at J to 2 bases, leaving 3 bases not matched to a gene. The CDR3 DNA reads as TGTGCCAGCAGTTACGCGGGGGTGGCCTACAATGAGCAGTTCTTC. Amino acid sequence: CASSYAGVAYNEQFF.

J is TRBJ2-3 and V is TRBV11-2; D perhaps matches TRBD2 (5 bases). Deletions cut 3 bases from V and 5 bases from J, with 12 bases between. Germline CDR1 is SGHAT and CDR2 is FQNNGV. The CDR3 is 14 amino acids. The CDR3 DNA reads as TGTGCCAGCAGCTTGCTAGCAAGGGAAGATACGCAGTATTTT. It yields the protein CASSLLAREDTQYF. Full variable domain (outside the CDR3, taken from reference TRBV11-2 and TRBJ2-3): EAGVAQSPRYKIIEKRQSVAFWCNPISGHATLYWYQQILGQGPKLLIQFQNNGVVDDSQLPKDRFSAERLKGVDSTLKIQPAKLEDSAVYLCASSLLAREDTQYFGPGTRLTVL.

Worth noting for this clonotype: The junction departs from the called germline gene at one end, perhaps through a read error. The chain has TRBV29-1 and TRBJ2-2; tentative D call: TRBD2 (5 bases). Germline CDR1 is SQVTM and CDR2 is ANQGSEA. This CDR3 has 13 amino acids. As DNA, the CDR3 is TGCATCGTTGAGCTACCGAACACCGGGGAGCTGTTATTT. It translates to CIVELPNTGELLF.

In regard to this clonotype: A much larger clone is a single base away; this may be a read error. This CDR3 is missing its conserved last phenylalanine or tryptophan, likely due to a read error. The V gene is TRBV29-1, the J gene TRBJ2-5, with D perhaps matching TRBD2 (6 bases). V was clipped by 7 bases and J by 7 bases, with 13 bases between them. Germline V gene sequence: CDR1 SQVTM, CDR2 ANQGSEA. The CDR3 extends over 11 amino acids. The chain's CDR3 is CSGHAGGTQYL. Here the CDR3 DNA reads TGCAGCGGCCATGCCGGGGGGACCCAGTACCTC.

A note on this clonotype: Germline is not matched at one junction end, which may reflect a read error. J is TRBJ2-1 and V is TRBV11-2, with D perhaps matching TRBD1 (6 bases). The CDR3 consists of 16 residues. Germline CDR1 is SGHAT and CDR2 is FQNNGV. As DNA, the CDR3 is TGTGCCAGCAACTTAGTTAGGGGGTTCGCCTATAATGAGCTGTTCTTC. This sequence encodes CASNLVRGFAYNELFF.

The rearrangement joins TRBV11-1 to TRBJ1-1; 7 bases align to TRBD1. Germline CDR1 reads SGHAT; CDR2 reads FQDESV (reference sequence). The CDR3 has 13 amino acids. V gave up 8 bases and J gave up 11 bases; unmatched junction bases: 14. The CDR3 here is CASLEEWDSKAFF. The CDR3, as DNA: TGTGCCAGCTTAGAGGAGTGGGACAGCAAGGCTTTCTTT.

A word on this clonotype: Relative to the germline gene, one junction end is altered; a read error may explain this. This chain uses TRBV20-1 with TRBJ2-5, with D possibly matching TRBD1 (7 bases). CDR3 length equals 15 residues. CDR1 DFQATT and CDR2 SNEGSKA come from the germline V gene (reference sequence). As DNA, the CDR3 is TGTAGTGCTAGAGACTGTTCCAGGGGGGCAGAGACCCAGTACTTC. Translation gives CSARDCSRGAETQYF.

The chain is built from TRBV7-8 and TRBJ1-1, with D possibly matching TRBD1 (6 bases). Germline assignment: CDR1 SGHVS and CDR2 FQNEAQ. This CDR3 comprises 12 residues. V was shortened by 7 bases and J by 6 bases, with 12 bases between the two germline ends. CDR3 in amino acids: CASTKGDAEAFF. CDR3 in DNA: TGTGCCAGCACCAAGGGGGACGCTGAAGCTTTCTTT.

Comments on this clonotype: Without the conserved terminal phenylalanine or tryptophan, this CDR3 likely stems from a read error. The rearrangement joins TRBV29-1 to TRBJ1-2; D is uncertain. Trimming left V 7 bases short and J 2 bases short, with 17 bases between. The CDR3 extends over 14 amino acids. Germline-derived CDR1 and CDR2 are SQVTM and ANQGSEA. The CDR3 here is CSATPGSQNYGYTV. The DNA for the CDR3 is TGCAGCGCCACTCCAGGAAGCCAAAACTATGGCTACACCGTC.

The J gene is TRBJ2-7, the V gene TRBV11-2; no clear D. This CDR3 comprises 15 residues. Germline V gene sequence: CDR1 SGHAT, CDR2 FQNNGV. Between the trimmed V and J ends, which lost 0 bases and 4 bases, there was a span of 13 bases. The CDR3 loop reads CASSLDWSGGYEQYF. The CDR3, as DNA: TGTGCCAGCAGCTTAGATTGGTCCGGTGGGTACGAGCAGTACTTC.

Comments on this clonotype: Germline and junction disagree at one end, which may indicate a read error. The chain's CDR3 is CASSLDKTGVETQYF. The CDR3 DNA reads as TGTGCCAGCAGTTTAGATAAGACAGGGGTTGAGACCCAGTACTTC. The chain recombines TRBV11-2 with TRBJ2-7; 8 bases align to TRBD1. The DNA end is a closer match to TRBJ2-5, so the J assignment may be wrong. CDR3 size: 15 residues. Germline lookup yields CDR1 SGHAT and CDR2 FQNNGV.

The CDR3 here is CASSLDYAEQFF. The CDR3 DNA sequence: TGTGCCAGCAGCTTAGATTACGCAGAGCAGTTCTTC. The gene calls are TRBV11-1 and TRBJ2-1; D is uncertain. The CDR3 length is 12 residues. Germline V gene lookup returns CDR1 SGHAT and CDR2 FQDESV (reference sequence). The V end lost 1 base, the J end lost 10 bases, and 8 bases lay between the germline ends.

About this clonotype itself: One junction end does not reproduce the germline sequence, and a read error may be involved. The V call is TRBV20-1, the J call TRBJ1-1, with D perhaps matching TRBD1 (5 bases). CDR3 length equals 15 residues. Germline CDR1 and CDR2: DFQATT and SNEGSKA (reference sequence). CDR3 sequence: CSAGDRGGLGSDAFF. The CDR3 DNA reads as TGCAGTGCTGGAGATCGGGGGGGACTTGGGTCTGATGCTTTCTTT.

Concerning this clonotype: The CDR3 does not end in the conserved phenylalanine or tryptophan, so this is likely a read error. The chain combines TRBV20-1 with TRBJ1-1; TRBD1 is a possible D gene (5 bases). Trimming removed 2 bases at V and 6 bases at J, with 19 bases between. Germline V gene sequence: CDR1 DFQATT, CDR2 SNEGSKA (reference sequence). The CDR3 totals 15 residues. The CDR3 region has the DNA TGCAGTGCTAGACATGGGGGGGGACTTGGGTCTGAAGCTTTCCGT. It specifies CSARHGGGLGSEAFR.

To note about this clonotype: This likely comes from a read error, as the CDR3 has no conserved phenylalanine or tryptophan at its end. This rearrangement joins TRBV10-1 to TRBJ2-5; no clear D. The CDR3 is 13 amino acids. Germline CDR1 and CDR2: WNHNN and SYGVQD (reference sequence). The chain's CDR3 is CVPERSLGETQYI. In DNA form, the CDR3 reads TGTGTCCCTGAGAGGTCCCTTGGGGAGACCCAGTACATC.

Regarding this clonotype: One end of the junction varies from germline; a read error may be responsible. The V gene is TRBV20-1, the J gene TRBJ2-1, with D possibly matching TRBD2 (6 bases). The germline V gene has CDR1 DFQATT and CDR2 SNEGSKA (reference sequence). The CDR3 spans 14 residues. The chain's CDR3 is CTAIGLHGGWRVFF. The CDR3, as DNA: TGCACTGCTATAGGCCTCCACGGAGGGTGGAGGGTGTTCTTC.

Note on this clonotype: A read error is likely, as this CDR3 ends without the conserved phenylalanine or tryptophan. V is TRBV5-4 and J is TRBJ2-7; TRBD1 agrees at 12 bases. The V gene's germline CDR1 is SGHNT and CDR2 YYREEE (reference sequence). The V segment lost 4 bases and the J segment 6 bases; nucleotides outside the gene matches: 8. This CDR3 spans 15 amino acids. The CDR3 DNA follows: TGTGCCAGCAGCCCGGGACAGGGGGCACCCCTCGAGCAGTACTCC. Protein sequence: CASSPGQGAPLEQYS.

This clonotype was seen a single time. The CDR3 spells CSVARNRVSPLHF. CDR3 in DNA: TGCAGCGTTGCCAGGAATAGAGTATCACCCCTCCACTTT. This chain joins TRBV29-1 and TRBJ1-6; no definite D call. V lost 4 bases and J lost 10, with 14 bases in between. Germline CDR1 and CDR2: SQVTM and ANQGSEA. The CDR3 has 13 amino acids.